This entry features one T cell receptor (beta chain) sequence. What it recognizes is unknown. CDR1 LNHDA and CDR2 SQIVND come from the germline V gene (reference sequence). This CDR3 spans 15 amino acids. V was shortened by 2 bases and J by 0 bases, with 8 bases between the two germline ends. The data are from a study of PD-1 blockade in classical Hodgkin lymphoma. Study-level findings and limits: The study found complete responders had baseline diversity similar to newly diagnosed patients. The origin of the repertoire differences remains undefined, with disease activity or prior therapy as possible causes. While CD8+ TCR diversity did not rise significantly by C4D1, CD4+ TCR diversity did. Patients were excluded if nivolumab began under 1 year after ASCT (the autologous transplant).

The protocol was immunoSEQ multiplex PCR, while the TCRdb copy is restricted to in-frame clones and leaves out a portion. This table has around 90,000 clones, over 75% appearing once. As to time point: cycle 4 day 1 (C4D1), after 5 to 7 weeks of nivolumab. Exposure to brentuximab vedotin varied, and each patient had relapsed following autologous stem cell transplantation. The chain joins TRBV19 to TRBJ1-5; no definite D call. The material sequenced was peripheral blood mononuclear cells (PBMCs), taken before the fourth cycle of nivolumab. The receptor was derived from a human donor with classical Hodgkin lymphoma. The CDR3 spells CASSIRRYSNQPQHF. The CDR3 DNA follows: TGTGCCAGTAGTATACGCCGATATAGCAATCAGCCCCAGCATTTT.